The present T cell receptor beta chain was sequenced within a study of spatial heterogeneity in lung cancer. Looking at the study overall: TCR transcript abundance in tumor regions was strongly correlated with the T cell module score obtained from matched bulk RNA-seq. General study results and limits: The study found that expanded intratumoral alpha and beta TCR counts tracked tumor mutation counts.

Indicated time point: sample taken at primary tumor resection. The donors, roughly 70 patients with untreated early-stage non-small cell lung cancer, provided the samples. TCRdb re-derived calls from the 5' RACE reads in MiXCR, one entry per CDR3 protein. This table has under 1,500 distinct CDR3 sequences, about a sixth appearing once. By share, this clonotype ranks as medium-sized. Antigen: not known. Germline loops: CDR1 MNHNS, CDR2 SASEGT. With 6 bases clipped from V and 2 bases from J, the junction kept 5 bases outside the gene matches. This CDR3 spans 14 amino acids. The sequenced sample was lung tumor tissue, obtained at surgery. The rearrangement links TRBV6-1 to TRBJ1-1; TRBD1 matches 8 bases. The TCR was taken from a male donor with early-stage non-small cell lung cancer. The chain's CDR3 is CASSLDRGNTEAFF. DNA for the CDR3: TGTGCCAGCAGCCTCGACAGGGGAAACACTGAAGCTTTCTTT.